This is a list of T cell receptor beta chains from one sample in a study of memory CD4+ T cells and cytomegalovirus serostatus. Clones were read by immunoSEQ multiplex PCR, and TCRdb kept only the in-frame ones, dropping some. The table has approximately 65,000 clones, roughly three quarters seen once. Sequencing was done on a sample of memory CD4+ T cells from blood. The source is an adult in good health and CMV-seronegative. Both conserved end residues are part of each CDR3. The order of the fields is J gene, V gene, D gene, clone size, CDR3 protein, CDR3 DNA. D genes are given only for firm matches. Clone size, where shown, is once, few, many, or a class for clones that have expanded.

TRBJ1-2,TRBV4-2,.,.,CASSQALQDYGYTF,TGTGCCAGCAGCCAAGCTCTCCAGGACTATGGCTACACCTTC
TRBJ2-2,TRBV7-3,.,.,CASSSDRGELFF,TGTGCCAGCAGCTCGGACAGAGGGGAGCTGTTTTTT
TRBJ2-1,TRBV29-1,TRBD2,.,CSVEGTSGKNEQFF,TGCAGCGTTGAAGGGACTAGCGGGAAGAATGAGCAGTTCTTC
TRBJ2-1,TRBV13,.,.,CASSLTGLNEQFF,TGTGCCAGCAGCCTCACAGGGCTCAATGAGCAGTTCTTC
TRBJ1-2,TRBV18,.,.,CASSPQGPRDGYTF,TGTGCCAGCTCACCCCAGGGCCCGAGGGATGGCTACACCTTC
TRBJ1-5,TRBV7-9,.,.,CASSDSRGPQHF,TGTGCCAGCAGCGACAGCCGGGGGCCCCAGCATTTT
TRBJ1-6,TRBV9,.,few,CASSAERDFRSSPLHF,TGTGCCAGCAGCGCCGAGAGGGATTTTAGGAGTTCACCCCTCCACTTT
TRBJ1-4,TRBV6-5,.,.,CASSPASRGNEKLFF,TGTGCCAGCAGTCCCGCCTCCCGGGGTAATGAAAAACTGTTTTTT
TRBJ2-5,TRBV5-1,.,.,CASSLQGLQETQYF,TGCGCCAGCAGCTTACAGGGACTCCAAGAGACCCAGTACTTC
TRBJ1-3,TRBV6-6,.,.,CASSFRDSGNTIYF,TGTGCCAGCAGTTTCCGGGACTCTGGAAACACCATATATTTT
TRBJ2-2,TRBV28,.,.,CASSLSRGVITGELFF,TGTGCCAGCAGCCTTTCCAGGGGTGTAATCACCGGGGAGCTGTTTTTT
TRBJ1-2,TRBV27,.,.,CASSSPGTPYYGYTF,TGTGCCAGCAGTTCCCCGGGGACGCCTTACTATGGCTACACCTTC
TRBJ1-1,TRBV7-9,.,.,CASSSGVNTEAFF,TGTGCCAGCAGCTCAGGGGTGAACACTGAAGCTTTCTTT
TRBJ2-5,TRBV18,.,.,CASSPPQTSVETQYF,TGTGCCAGCTCACCACCGCAAACTAGTGTGGAGACCCAGTACTTC
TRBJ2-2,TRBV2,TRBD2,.,CASMGLLNTGELFF,TGTGCCAGCATGGGACTACTGAACACCGGGGAGCTGTTTTTT
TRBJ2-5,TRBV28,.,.,CATGGSGPQETQYF,TGTGCCACCGGGGGTAGCGGACCCCAAGAGACCCAGTACTTC
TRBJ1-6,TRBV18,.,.,CASSPGLGTTLWSLNSPLHF,TGTGCCAGCTCACCAGGACTGGGGACAACCCTGTGGTCACTAAATTCACCCCTCCACTTT
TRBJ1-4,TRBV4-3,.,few,CASSQEANGGLGEKLFF,TGCGCCAGCAGCCAAGAGGCCAATGGGGGCTTGGGTGAAAAACTGTTTTTT
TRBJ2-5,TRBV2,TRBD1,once,CASSRDRGDQETQYF,TGTGCCAGCAGTCGAGACAGGGGAGACCAAGAGACCCAGTACTTC
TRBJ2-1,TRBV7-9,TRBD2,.,CASSLGGGGYNEQFF,TGTGCCAGCAGCTTAGGCGGGGGGGGTTACAATGAGCAGTTCTTC
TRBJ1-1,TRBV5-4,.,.,CASSTGARTGNTEAFF,TGTGCCAGCAGCACCGGCGCGCGAACAGGGAACACTGAAGCTTTCTTT
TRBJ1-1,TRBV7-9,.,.,CASSLDSTEAFF,TGTGCCAGCAGCTTAGATTCCACTGAAGCTTTCTTT
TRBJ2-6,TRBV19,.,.,CASNTGLLKANVLTF,TGTGCCAGTAACACGGGACTCCTGAAGGCCAACGTCCTGACTTTC
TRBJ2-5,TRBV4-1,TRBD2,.,CASSHLTSGEETQYF,TGCGCCAGCAGCCATCTTACTAGCGGTGAAGAGACCCAGTACTTC
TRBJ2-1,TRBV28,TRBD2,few,CASRHISPLAGATNHHEQFF,TGTGCCAGCAGACACATTAGTCCGCTAGCGGGAGCCACAAATCACCATGAGCAGTTCTTC
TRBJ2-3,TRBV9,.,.,CASSRDSGTDTQYF,TGTGCCAGCAGCCGGGACTCTGGCACAGATACGCAGTATTTT
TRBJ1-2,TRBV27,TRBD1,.,CASRPRQGAQGYTF,TGTGCCAGTAGGCCTCGGCAGGGGGCACAGGGCTACACCTTC
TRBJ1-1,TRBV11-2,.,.,CASSLGGGRGTEAFF,TGTGCCAGCAGCTTAGGCGGGGGCAGGGGCACTGAAGCTTTCTTT
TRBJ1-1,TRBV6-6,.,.,CASSAPPRAEAFF,TGTGCCAGCAGTGCTCCTCCCCGGGCTGAAGCTTTCTTT
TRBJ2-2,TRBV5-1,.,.,CASSLMDTGELFF,TGCGCCAGCAGCTTGATGGATACCGGGGAGCTGTTTTTT
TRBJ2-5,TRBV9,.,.,CASSVGGLLTPETQYF,TGTGCCAGCAGCGTTGGGGGACTTCTAACCCCGGAGACCCAGTACTTC
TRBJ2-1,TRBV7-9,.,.,CASSQATLADEQFF,TGTGCCAGCAGCCAAGCGACCTTAGCGGATGAGCAGTTCTTC
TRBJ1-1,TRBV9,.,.,CASSVAMNTEAFF,TGTGCCAGCAGCGTAGCTATGAACACTGAAGCTTTCTTT
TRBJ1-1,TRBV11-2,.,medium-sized,CASSERRNTEAFF,TGTGCCAGCAGCGAACGACGGAACACTGAAGCTTTCTTT
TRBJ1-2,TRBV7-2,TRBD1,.,CASSHAYGTGSLSYTF,TGTGCCAGCAGCCACGCGTACGGGACAGGGAGCCTAAGCTACACCTTC
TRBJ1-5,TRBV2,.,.,CASAGPEAQHF,TGTGCCAGCGCAGGGCCTGAAGCCCAGCATTTT
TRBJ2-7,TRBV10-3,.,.,CATRGQTGRAYEQYF,TGTGCCACCAGGGGACAGACAGGGAGGGCCTACGAGCAGTACTTC
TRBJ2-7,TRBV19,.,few,CASSISLADAYEQYF,TGTGCCAGTAGTATTTCGCTAGCTGACGCCTACGAGCAGTACTTC
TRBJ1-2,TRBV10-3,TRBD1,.,CAISETTGPYGYTF,TGTGCCATCAGTGAAACGACAGGGCCCTATGGCTACACCTTC
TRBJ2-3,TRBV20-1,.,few,CSAYTSNKQYF,TGCAGTGCATATACTAGCAACAAACAGTATTTT
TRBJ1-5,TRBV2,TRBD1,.,CASSESRGHVDQPQHF,TGTGCCAGCAGTGAATCCAGGGGGCATGTTGATCAGCCCCAGCATTTT
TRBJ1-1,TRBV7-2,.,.,CASSLSNRNLNTEAFF,TGTGCCAGCAGCTTATCGAACAGAAATTTGAACACTGAAGCTTTCTTT
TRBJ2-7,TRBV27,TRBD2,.,CASSLLGGSYEQYF,TGTGCCAGCAGTTTATTGGGGGGGTCCTACGAGCAGTACTTC
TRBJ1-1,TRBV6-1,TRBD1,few,CASSDGDRVTEAFF,TGTGCCAGCAGCGACGGCGACAGGGTCACTGAAGCTTTCTTT
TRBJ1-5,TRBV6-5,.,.,CASSPQGFNQPQHF,TGTGCCAGCAGTCCGCAGGGTTTTAATCAGCCCCAGCATTTT
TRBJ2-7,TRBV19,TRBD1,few,CASSSQGEGSYEQYF,TGTGCCAGTAGTTCGCAGGGGGAAGGATCCTACGAGCAGTACTTC
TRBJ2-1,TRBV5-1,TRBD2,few,CASSLSGTTNYNEQFF,TGCGCCAGCAGCCTTTCCGGGACTACAAACTACAATGAGCAGTTCTTC
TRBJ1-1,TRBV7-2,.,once,CASSLKLDGGAEAFF,TGTGCCAGCAGCCTTAAGTTGGACGGTGGTGCTGAAGCTTTCTTT
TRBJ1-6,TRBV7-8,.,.,CASSPSGLSGSLLHF,TGTGCCAGCAGCCCCTCGGGACTCTCGGGGTCTCTGCTCCACTTT
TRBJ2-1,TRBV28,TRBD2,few,CASSLSGGTYNEQFF,TGTGCCAGCAGTTTGAGCGGGGGGACCTACAATGAGCAGTTCTTC
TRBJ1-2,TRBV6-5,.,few,CASIKLGGAYGYTF,TGTGCCAGCATTAAATTGGGGGGCGCCTATGGCTACACCTTC
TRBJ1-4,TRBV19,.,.,CASSPREGQRWNEKLFF,TGTGCCAGTAGTCCACGGGAGGGTCAGAGGTGGAATGAAAAACTGTTTTTT
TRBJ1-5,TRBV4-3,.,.,CASSQDLARLEPQHF,TGCGCCAGCAGCCAAGATTTGGCCAGACTCGAACCCCAGCATTTT
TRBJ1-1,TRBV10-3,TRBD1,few,CAISESGGRTEAFF,TGTGCCATCAGTGAGTCAGGGGGCCGGACTGAAGCTTTCTTT
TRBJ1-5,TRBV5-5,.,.,CASSPQGSNQPQHF,TGTGCCAGCAGCCCCCAGGGGTCCAATCAGCCCCAGCATTTT
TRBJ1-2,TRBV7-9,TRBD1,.,CASSFPRTDRSYGYTF,TGTGCCAGCAGCTTTCCGCGGACGGACAGGAGTTATGGCTACACCTTC
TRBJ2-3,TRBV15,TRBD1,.,CATSRDRGTGIGDTQYF,TGTGCCACCAGCAGAGATCGCGGGACAGGCATCGGAGATACGCAGTATTTT